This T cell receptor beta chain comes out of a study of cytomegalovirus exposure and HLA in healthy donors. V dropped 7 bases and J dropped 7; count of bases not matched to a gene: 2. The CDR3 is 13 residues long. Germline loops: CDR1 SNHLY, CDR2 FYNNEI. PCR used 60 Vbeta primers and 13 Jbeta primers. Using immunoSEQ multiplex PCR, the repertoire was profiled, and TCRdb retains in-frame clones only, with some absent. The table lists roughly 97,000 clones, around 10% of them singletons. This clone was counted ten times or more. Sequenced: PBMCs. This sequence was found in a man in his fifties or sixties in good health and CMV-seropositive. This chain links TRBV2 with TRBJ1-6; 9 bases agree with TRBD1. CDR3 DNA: TGTGCCAGCAAAGGGACAGGGAATTCACCCCTCCACTTT. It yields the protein CASKGTGNSPLHF.